The 5 T cell receptor beta chains below all came from one sample that was sequenced in a study of blood T cell repertoires in COVID-19 (dated by TCRdb to the early 2020s). Library preparation employed the immunoSEQ multiplex PCR assay. TCRdb mirrors the immuneACCESS table, restricted to in-frame sequences. Some clones are absent from its copies; in checked studies, under half trace to an unresolved V gene, and the reason for the others is unknown. In this sample the table shows 350,000 to 400,000 clones, more than 75% of which occur a single time. The ten largest clones represent 1.2% of the sample. Material for sequencing was PBMCs or T cells enriched from blood (not recorded which). Receptors were obtained from a woman younger than 35 who had recovered from COVID-19.

This chain uses TRBV12-5 with TRBJ2-5, with TRBD2 matching over 8 bases. This CDR3 comprises 12 residues. Trimming cost V 2 bases and J 9 bases; bases outside gene matches: 2. Germline CDR1 LGHNT, CDR2 FRNRAP. The CDR3 coding sequence is TGTGCTAGTGGTTTGACGGGGGGGGCCCAGTACTTC. Translation gives CASGLTGGAQYF.

V usage is TRBV7-9 and J usage is TRBJ2-7; D is undetermined. Germline CDR1 and CDR2: SEHNR and FQNEAQ (reference sequence). This CDR3 contains 15 residues. Between the trimmed V and J ends, which lost 1 base and 3 bases, there was a span of 13 bases. The CDR3 sequence is CASSLGPKHLYEQYF. CDR3 in DNA: TGTGCCAGCAGCTTAGGGCCCAAACACCTCTACGAGCAGTACTTC.

The gene calls are TRBV19 and TRBJ2-3; D might be TRBD1 (6 bases). Per germline, CDR1 LNHDA and CDR2 SQIVND (reference sequence). The germline V and J ends were trimmed by 11 bases and 3 bases, with 15 bases remaining between them. The CDR3 runs to 13 residues. The CDR3 coding sequence is TGTGCCGCTGGCAGGGGATGGACAGATACGCAGTATTTT. This translates into CAAGRGWTDTQYF.

The chain links TRBV3-1 (or the pseudogene TRBV3-2) to TRBJ1-5; possibly TRBD1 for D (5 bases). Per germline, CDR1 LGHDT and CDR2 YNNKEL (reference sequence). Trimming removed 1 base from V and 3 bases from J, with 10 bases in between. CDR3 length: 15 residues. The CDR3 sequence is CASSQGAGNNQPQHF. For the CDR3, the DNA is TGTGCCAGCAGCCAAGGGGCAGGGAACAATCAGCCCCAGCATTTT.

The rearrangement links TRBV6-5 to TRBJ2-3; TRBD2 matches at 12 bases. Trimming removed 4 bases from V and 4 bases from J; junction bases left unmatched: 3. The CDR3 is 15 residues long. Per the germline V gene, CDR1 is MNHEY and CDR2 is SVGAGI. The CDR3 region is CASSLGLAGPDTQYF. Here the CDR3 DNA reads TGTGCCAGCAGTTTGGGACTAGCGGGCCCAGATACGCAGTATTTT.